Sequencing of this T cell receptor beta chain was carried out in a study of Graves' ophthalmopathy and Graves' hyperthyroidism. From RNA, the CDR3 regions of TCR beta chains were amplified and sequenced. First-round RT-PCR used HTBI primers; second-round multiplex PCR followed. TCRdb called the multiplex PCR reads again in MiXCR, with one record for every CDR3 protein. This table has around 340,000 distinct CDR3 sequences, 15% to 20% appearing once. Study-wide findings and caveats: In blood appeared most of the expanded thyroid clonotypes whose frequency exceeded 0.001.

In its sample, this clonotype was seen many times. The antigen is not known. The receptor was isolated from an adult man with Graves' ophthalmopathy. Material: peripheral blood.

The CDR3 sequence: CASSSSGSYGYTF. The CDR3, as DNA: TGTGCCAGCAGTTCGTCGGGTTCCTATGGCTACACCTTC. The gene calls are TRBV27 and TRBJ1-2, with no clear D. The CDR3 runs to 13 residues. Trimming stripped 4 bases from V and 4 bases from J, with 10 bases between. The germline V gene encodes CDR1 MNHEY and CDR2 SMNVEV (reference sequence).